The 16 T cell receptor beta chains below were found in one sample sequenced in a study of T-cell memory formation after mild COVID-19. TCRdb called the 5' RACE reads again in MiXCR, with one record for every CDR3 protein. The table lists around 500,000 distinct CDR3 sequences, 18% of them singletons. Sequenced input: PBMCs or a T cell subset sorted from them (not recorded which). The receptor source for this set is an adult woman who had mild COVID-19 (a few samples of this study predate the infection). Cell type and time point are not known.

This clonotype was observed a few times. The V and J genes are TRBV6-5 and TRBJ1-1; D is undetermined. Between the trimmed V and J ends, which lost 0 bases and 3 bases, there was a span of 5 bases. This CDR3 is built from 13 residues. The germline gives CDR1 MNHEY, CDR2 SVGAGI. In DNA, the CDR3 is TGTGCCAGCAGTTACTCGCTCCACACTGAAGCTTTCTTT. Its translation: CASSYSLHTEAFF.

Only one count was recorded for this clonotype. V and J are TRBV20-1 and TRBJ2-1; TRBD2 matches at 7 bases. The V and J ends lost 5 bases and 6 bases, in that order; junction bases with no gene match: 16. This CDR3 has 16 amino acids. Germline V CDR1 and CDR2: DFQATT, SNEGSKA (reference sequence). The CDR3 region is CSASHTVGGPSNEQFF. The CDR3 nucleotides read TGCAGTGCTTCCCATACTGTGGGAGGGCCAAGCAATGAGCAGTTCTTC.

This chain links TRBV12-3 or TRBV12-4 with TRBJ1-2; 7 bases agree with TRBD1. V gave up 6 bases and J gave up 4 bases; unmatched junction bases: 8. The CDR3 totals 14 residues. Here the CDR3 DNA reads TGTGCCAGCAGGCCGACCGGGACAGCCTATGGCTACACCTTC. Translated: CASRPTGTAYGYTF.

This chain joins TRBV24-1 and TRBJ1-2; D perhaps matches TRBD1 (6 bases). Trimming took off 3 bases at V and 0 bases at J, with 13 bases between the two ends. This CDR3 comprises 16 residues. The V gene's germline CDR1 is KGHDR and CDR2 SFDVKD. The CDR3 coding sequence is TGTGCCACCAGTGATCCGGGACAAGAGTCTAACTATGGCTACACCTTC. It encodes CATSDPGQESNYGYTF.

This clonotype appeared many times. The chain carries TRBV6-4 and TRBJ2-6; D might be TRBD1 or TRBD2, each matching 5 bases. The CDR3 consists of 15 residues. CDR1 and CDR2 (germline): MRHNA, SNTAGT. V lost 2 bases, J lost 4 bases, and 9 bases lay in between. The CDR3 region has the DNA TGTGCCAGCAGTGACGGGGGTAAAGGGGCCAACGTCCTGACTTTC. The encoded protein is CASSDGGKGANVLTF.

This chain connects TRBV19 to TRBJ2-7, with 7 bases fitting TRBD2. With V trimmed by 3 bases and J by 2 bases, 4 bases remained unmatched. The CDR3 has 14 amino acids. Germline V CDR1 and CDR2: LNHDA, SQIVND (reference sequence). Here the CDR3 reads CASSMWGGTYEQYF. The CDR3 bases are TGTGCCAGTAGTATGTGGGGGGGAACCTACGAGCAGTACTTC.

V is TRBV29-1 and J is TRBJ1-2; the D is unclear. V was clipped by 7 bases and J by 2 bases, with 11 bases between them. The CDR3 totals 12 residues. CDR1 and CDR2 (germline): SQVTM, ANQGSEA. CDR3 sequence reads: CSATDRNYGYTF. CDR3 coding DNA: TGCAGCGCCACAGATAGAAACTATGGCTACACCTTC. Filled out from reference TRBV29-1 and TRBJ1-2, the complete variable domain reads SAVISQKPSRDICQRGTSLTIQCQVDSQVTMMFWYRQQPGQSLTLIATANQGSEATYESGFVIDKFPISRPNLTFSTLTVSNMSPEDSSIYLCSATDRNYGYTFGSGTRLTVV.

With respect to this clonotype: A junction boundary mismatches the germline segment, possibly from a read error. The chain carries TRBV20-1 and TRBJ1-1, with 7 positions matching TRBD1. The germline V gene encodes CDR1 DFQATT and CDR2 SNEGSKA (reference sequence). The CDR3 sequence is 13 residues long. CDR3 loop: CSVNRGIDTEALF. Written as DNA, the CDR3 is TGCAGTGTTAACAGGGGAATCGACACTGAAGCTTTATTT.

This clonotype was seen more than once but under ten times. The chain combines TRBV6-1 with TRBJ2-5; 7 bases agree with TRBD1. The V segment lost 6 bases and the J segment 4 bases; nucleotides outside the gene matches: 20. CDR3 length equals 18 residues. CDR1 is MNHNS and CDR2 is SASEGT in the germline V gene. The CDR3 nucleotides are TGTGCCAGCAGGACGCCGACAGGGAGAAGGGGATTAGGAGAGACCCAGTACTTC. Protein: CASRTPTGRRGLGETQYF.

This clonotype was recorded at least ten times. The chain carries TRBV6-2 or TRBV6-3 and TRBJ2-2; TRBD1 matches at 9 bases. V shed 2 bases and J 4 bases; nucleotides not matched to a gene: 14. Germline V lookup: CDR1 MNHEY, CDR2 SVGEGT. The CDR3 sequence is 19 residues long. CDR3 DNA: TGTGCCAGCAGTTACCTGAGGAGGGGACCGGGACAGGGCACCGGGGAGCTGTTTTTT. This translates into CASSYLRRGPGQGTGELFF.

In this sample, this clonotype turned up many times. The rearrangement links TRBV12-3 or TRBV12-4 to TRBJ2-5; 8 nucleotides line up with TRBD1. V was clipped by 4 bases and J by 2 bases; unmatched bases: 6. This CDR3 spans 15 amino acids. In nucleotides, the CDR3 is TGTGCCAGCAGTTACAGGGGGACTCTGCAAGAGACCCAGTACTTC. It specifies CASSYRGTLQETQYF.

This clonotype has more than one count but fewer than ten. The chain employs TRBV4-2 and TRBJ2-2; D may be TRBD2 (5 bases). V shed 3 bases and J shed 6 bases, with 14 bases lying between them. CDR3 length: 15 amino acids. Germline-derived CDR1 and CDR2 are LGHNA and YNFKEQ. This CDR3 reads CASSQRSREAGELFF. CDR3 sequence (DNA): TGTGCCAGCAGCCAGAGATCGAGGGAAGCCGGGGAGCTGTTTTTT.

The CDR3 region has the DNA TGTGCCAGCAGTTCCGGGACAACTTATAGCAATCAGCCCCAGCATTTT. Translating it yields CASSSGTTYSNQPQHF. This chain links TRBV12-3 or TRBV12-4 with TRBJ1-5; maybe TRBD1 (6 bases). Trimming removed 4 bases at V and 0 bases at J, with 13 bases between. This CDR3 is 16 amino acids long.

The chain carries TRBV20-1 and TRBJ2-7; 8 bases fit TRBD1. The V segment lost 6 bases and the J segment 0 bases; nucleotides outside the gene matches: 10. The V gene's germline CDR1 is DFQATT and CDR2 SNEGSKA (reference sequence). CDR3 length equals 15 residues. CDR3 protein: CSALPWTGTSYEQYF. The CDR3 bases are TGCAGTGCCCTCCCCTGGACAGGGACCTCCTACGAGCAGTACTTC.

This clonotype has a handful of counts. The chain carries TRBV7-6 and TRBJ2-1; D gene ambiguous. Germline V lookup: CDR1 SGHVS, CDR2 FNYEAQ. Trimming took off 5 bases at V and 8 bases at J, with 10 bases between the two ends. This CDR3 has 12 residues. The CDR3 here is CASSDITDEQFF. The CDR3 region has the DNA TGTGCCAGCAGCGACATTACGGATGAGCAGTTCTTC.

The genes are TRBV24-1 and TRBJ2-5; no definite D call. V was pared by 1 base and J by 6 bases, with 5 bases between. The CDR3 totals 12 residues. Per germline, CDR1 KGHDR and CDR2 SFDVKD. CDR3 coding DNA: TGTGCCACCAGTGATTTACAGCAGACCCAGTACTTC. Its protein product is CATSDLQQTQYF.